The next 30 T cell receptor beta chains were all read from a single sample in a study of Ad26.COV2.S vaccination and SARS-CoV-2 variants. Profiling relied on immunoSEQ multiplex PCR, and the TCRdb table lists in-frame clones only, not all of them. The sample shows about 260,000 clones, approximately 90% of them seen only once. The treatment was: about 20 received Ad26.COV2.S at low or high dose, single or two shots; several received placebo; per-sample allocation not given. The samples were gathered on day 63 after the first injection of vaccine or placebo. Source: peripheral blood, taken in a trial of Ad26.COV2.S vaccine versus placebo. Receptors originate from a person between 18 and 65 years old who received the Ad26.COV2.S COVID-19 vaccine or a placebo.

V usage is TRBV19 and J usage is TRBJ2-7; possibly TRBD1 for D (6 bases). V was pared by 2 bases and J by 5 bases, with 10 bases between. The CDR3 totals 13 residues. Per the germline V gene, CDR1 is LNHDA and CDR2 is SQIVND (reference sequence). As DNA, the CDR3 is TGTGCCAGTAGTATACGGGACACCGACGAGCAGTACTTC. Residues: CASSIRDTDEQYF.

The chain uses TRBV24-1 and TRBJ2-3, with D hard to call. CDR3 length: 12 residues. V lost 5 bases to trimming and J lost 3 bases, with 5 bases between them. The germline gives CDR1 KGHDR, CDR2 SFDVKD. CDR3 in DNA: TGTGCCACCAGTGGAGAGACAGATACGCAGTATTTT. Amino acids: CATSGETDTQYF.

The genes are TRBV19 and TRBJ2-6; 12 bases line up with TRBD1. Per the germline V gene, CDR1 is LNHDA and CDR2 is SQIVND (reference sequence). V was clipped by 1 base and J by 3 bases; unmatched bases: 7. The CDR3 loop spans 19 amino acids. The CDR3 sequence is CASSIAGTGGPSGANVLTF. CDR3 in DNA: TGTGCCAGTAGTATAGCCGGGACAGGGGGCCCGAGTGGGGCCAACGTCCTGACTTTC.

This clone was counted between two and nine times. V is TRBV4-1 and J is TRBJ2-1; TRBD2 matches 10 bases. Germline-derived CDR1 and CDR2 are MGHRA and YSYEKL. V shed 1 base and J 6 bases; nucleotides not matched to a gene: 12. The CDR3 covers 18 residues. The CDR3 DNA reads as TGCGCCAGCAGCCAAGGGGGGCTAGCGGGGGATGGTCGCAATGAGCAGTTCTTC. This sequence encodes CASSQGGLAGDGRNEQFF.

CDR3 region: CASSDVGRGRDNEKLFF. The CDR3 DNA is TGTGCCAGCAGTGATGTCGGTAGAGGGCGCGATAATGAAAAACTGTTTTTT. The chain joins TRBV2 to TRBJ1-4; D remains unclear. The CDR3 loop spans 17 amino acids. Germline V gene sequence: CDR1 SNHLY, CDR2 FYNNEI. Trimming removed 3 bases at V and 4 bases at J, with 18 bases between.

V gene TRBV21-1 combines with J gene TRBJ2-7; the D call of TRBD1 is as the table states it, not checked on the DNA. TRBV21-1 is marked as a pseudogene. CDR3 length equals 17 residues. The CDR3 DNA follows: TGTGCCAGCAGCACCATACCCGGGACAGGGGGAAAAAATCGGCAGTACGTC. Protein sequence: CASSTIPGTGGKNRQYV.

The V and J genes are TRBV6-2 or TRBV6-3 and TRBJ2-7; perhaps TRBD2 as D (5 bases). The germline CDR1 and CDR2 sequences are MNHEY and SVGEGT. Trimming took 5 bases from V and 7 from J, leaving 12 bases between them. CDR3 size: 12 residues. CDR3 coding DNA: TGTGCCAGCAGTACTCAGACGGGGGAGCAGTACTTC. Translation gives CASSTQTGEQYF.

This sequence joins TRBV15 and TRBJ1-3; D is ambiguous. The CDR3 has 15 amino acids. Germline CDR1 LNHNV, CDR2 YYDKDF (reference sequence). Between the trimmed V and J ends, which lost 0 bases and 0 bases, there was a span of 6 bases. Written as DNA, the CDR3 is TGTGCCACCAGCAGAGATTTAAGCTCTGGAAACACCATATATTTT. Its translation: CATSRDLSSGNTIYF.

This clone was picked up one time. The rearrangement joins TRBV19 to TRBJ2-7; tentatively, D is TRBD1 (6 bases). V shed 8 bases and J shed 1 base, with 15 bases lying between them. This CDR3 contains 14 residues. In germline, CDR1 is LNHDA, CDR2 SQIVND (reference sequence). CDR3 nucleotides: TGTGCCAGTTCGCAGGGGACGTTTTCCTACGAGCAGTACTTC. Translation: CASSQGTFSYEQYF.

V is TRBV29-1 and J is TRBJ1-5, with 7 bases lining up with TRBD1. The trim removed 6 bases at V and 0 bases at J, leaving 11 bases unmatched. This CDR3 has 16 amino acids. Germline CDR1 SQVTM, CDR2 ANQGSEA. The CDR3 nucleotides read TGCAGCGTGCTATTCAGGGGGATTAGTAGCAATCAGCCCCAGCATTTT. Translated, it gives CSVLFRGISSNQPQHF.

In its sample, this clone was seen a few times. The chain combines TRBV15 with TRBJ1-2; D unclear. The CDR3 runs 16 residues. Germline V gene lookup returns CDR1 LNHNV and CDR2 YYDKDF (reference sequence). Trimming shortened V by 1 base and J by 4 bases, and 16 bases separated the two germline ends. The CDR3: CATSRVRQEPIYGYTF. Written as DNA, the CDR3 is TGTGCCACCAGCAGAGTCCGCCAGGAGCCTATCTATGGCTACACCTTC.

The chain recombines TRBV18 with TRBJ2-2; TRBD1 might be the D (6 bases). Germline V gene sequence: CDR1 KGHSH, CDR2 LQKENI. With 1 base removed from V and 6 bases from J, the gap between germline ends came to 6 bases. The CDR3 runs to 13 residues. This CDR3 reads CASSPQGAGELFF. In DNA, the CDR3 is TGTGCCAGCTCACCACAGGGGGCCGGGGAGCTGTTTTTT.

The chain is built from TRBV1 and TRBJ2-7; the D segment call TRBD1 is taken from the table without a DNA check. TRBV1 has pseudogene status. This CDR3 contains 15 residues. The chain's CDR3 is CTSSQDRGPDYEQYV. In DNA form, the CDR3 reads TGCACCAGCAGCCAAGACAGGGGCCCGGATTACGAGCAGTACGTC.

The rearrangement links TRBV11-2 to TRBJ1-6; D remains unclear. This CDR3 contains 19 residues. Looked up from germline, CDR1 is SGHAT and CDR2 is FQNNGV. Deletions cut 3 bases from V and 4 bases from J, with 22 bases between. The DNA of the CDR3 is TGTGCCAGCAGCTTGGTTTCAGTGACTGGGAACTTTTATAATTCACCCCTCCACTTT. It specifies CASSLVSVTGNFYNSPLHF.

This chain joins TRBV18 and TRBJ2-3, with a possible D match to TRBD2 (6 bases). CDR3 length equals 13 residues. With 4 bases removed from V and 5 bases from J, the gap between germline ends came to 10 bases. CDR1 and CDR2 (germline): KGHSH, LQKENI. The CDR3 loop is CASSLMTRDTQYF. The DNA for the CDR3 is TGTGCCAGCTCACTTATGACTAGAGATACGCAGTATTTT.

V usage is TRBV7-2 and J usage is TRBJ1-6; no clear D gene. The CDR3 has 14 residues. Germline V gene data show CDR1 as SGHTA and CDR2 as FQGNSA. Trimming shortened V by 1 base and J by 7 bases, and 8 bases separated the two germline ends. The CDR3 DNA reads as TGTGCCAGCAGCTTAGTTCAGTTCAATTCACCCCTCCACTTT. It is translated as CASSLVQFNSPLHF.

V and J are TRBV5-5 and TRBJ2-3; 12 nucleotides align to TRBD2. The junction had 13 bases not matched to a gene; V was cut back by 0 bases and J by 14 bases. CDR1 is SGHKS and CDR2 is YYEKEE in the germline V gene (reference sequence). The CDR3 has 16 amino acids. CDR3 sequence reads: CASSLALAGGRYGWYF. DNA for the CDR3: TGTGCCAGCAGCTTGGCGCTAGCGGGAGGGAGATACGGATGGTATTTT.

CDR3 loop: CASKSDGTQYF. CDR3 sequence (DNA): TGCGCCAGCAAATCTGATGGGACCCAGTACTTC. The rearrangement links TRBV5-1 to TRBJ2-5, with D uncertain. Trimming took 6 bases from V and 7 from J, leaving 10 bases between them. This CDR3 spans 11 amino acids. Looked up from germline, CDR1 is SGHRS and CDR2 is YFSETQ.

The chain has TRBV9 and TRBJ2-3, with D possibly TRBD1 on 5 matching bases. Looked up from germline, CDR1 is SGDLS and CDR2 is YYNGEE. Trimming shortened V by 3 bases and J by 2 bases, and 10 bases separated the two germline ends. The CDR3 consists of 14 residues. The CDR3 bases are TGTGCCAGCAGCGAGGGGATTGCCACAGATACGCAGTATTTT. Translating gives CASSEGIATDTQYF.

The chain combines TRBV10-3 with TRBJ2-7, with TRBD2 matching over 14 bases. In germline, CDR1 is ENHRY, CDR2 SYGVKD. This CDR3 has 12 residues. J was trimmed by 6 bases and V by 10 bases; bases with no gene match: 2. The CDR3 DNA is TGTGCCACCGGACTAGCGGGGGGCGAGCAGTACGTC. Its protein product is CATGLAGGEQYV.

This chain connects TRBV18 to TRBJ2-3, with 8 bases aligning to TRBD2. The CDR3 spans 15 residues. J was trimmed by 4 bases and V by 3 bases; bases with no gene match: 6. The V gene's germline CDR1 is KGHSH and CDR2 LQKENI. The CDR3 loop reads CASSPRTSGPDTQYF. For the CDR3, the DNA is TGTGCCAGCTCACCGCGAACTAGCGGTCCAGATACGCAGTATTTT. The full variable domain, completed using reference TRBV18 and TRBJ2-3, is NAGVMQNPRHLVRRRGQEARLRCSPMKGHSHVYWYRQLPEEGLKFMVYLQKENIIDESGMPKERFSAEFPKEGPSILRIQQVVRGDSAAYFCASSPRTSGPDTQYFGPGTRLTVL.

CDR3 nucleotides: TGTGCCTGGAGCGACCCGGGACAGGGGCTCCAAGAGACCCAGTACTTC. It encodes CAWSDPGQGLQETQYF. The chain joins TRBV30 to TRBJ2-5, with TRBD1 matching over 10 bases. The CDR3 has 16 residues. Looked up from germline, CDR1 is GTSNPN and CDR2 is SVGIG (reference sequence). J gave up 1 base and V 3 bases, and 8 bases lay outside the gene matches.

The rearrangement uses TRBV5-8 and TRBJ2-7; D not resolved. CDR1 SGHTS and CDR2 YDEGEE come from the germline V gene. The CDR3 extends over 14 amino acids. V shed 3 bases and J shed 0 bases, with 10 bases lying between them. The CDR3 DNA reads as TGTGCCAGCAGCTACCCTAAGGGCTCCTACGAGCAGTACGTC. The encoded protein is CASSYPKGSYEQYV.

The CDR3 is CASSLYPPRWGSYTEAFF. The CDR3 nucleotides are TGTGCCAGCAGCTTATACCCCCCCCGATGGGGGTCTTACACTGAAGCTTTCTTT. This chain uses TRBV7-2 with TRBJ1-1; a possible D gene is TRBD1 (5 bases). Germline CDR1 SGHTA, CDR2 FQGNSA. V was shortened by 2 bases and J by 3 bases, with 22 bases between the two germline ends. This CDR3 has 18 amino acids.

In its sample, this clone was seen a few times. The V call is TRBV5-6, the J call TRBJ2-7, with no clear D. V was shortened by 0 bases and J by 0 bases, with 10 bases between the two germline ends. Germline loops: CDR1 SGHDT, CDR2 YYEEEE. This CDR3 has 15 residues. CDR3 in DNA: TGTGCCAGCAGCTTGGGACCGAGCCTCTCCTACGAGCAGTACTTC. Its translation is CASSLGPSLSYEQYF.

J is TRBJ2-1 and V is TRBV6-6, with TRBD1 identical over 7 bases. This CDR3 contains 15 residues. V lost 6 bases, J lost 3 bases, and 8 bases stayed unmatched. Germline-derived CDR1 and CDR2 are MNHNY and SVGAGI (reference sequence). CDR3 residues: CASSNRGGDYNEQFF. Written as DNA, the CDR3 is TGTGCCAGCAGCAACAGAGGGGGCGACTACAATGAGCAGTTCTTC.

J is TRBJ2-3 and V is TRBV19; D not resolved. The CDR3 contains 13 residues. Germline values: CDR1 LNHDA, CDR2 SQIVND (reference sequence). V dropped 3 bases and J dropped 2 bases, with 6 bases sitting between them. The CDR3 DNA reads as TGTGCCAGTAGTATGAGGTACACAGATACGCAGTATTTT. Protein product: CASSMRYTDTQYF.

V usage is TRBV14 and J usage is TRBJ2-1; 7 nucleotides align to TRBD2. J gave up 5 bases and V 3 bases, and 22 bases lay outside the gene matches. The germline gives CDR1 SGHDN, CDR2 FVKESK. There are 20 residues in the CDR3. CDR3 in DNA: TGTGCCAGCAGCCACGAACTAGGACTAGATAGGAGGGGCAGGAACAATGAGCAGTTCTTC. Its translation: CASSHELGLDRRGRNNEQFF.

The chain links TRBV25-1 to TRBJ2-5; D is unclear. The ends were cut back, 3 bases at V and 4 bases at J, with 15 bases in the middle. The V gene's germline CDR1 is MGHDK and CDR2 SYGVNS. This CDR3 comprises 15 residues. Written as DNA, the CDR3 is TGTGCCAGCAGTGATAATTTCTGGGAACGAGAGACCCAGTACTTC. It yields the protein CASSDNFWERETQYF.

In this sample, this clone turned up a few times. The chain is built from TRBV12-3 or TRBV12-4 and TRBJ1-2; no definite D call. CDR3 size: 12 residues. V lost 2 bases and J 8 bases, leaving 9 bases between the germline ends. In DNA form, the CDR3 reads TGTGCCAGCAGTTTAACCGGGAGAGGCTACACCTTC. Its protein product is CASSLTGRGYTF.